This TCR beta chain originates from a study of HIV-infected patients and healthy controls. All unsorted peripheral T cells were captured because whole blood was used without fractionation. Alpha and beta constant-region primers primed reverse transcription of around 500 ng RNA. Separate chain-specific third strand synthesis with multiplexing indices produced the alpha and beta libraries. From the 5' RACE reads, TCRdb called clonotypes with MiXCR, one entry per CDR3 protein. Of over 15,000 distinct CDR3 sequences listed, about 7.7% are singletons. This clonotype was detected ten times or more. CDR1 is SEHNR, CDR2 FQNEAQ, per germline (reference sequence). The CDR3 consists of 14 residues. V was pared by 2 bases and J by 4 bases, with 10 bases between.

The chain is built from TRBV7-9 and TRBJ2-3; D gene uncertain. Material: blood. The TCR originated in an adult in good health. Here the CDR3 reads CASSLSSAPDTQYF. The CDR3 DNA reads as TGTGCCAGCAGCTTAAGCAGCGCTCCAGATACGCAGTATTTT.